This T cell receptor beta chain was sequenced in a study of blood T cell repertoires in COVID-19 (dated by TCRdb to the early 2020s). Looking at the study overall: Samples covering the acute and convalescent phases of COVID-19 were provided by collaborators in the United States, Italy and Spain. The material from the prospective study consisted of cDNA or gDNA derived from T cells, B-cell-depleted T cells, or PBMCs. The dataset comprised deeply sampled blood TCRbeta repertoires from subjects exposed to, actively infected with, or recovered from COVID-19. The repertoires were released in a freely available public database intended as a resource for research on the immune response to SARS-CoV-2. The samples were drawn from two sources: the first 160 participants of the ongoing ImmuneRACE study, and approximately 1,300 subjects contributed by 6 global collaborators. A de-identified subject ID, COVID-19 status, age in years and sex were almost always included in the sample metadata. Where available, HLA class I and class II types were obtained from metadata supplied by the sample provider rather than from assay-based typing. The investigation overall reported the following: Clinical and demographic metadata were provided uncurated, with the amount varying by source and participant.

Participants in the prospective study were aged 18 to 89 years, lived in 20 to 25 United States geographic areas, and enrolled through a virtual design. Cohort assignment in the prospective study relied on participant-reported clinical history from a screening survey and a study questionnaire. ImmuneRACE Cohort 3 recovered participants were defined by two consecutive negative NP/OP PCR tests, healthcare professional clearance, or symptom resolution. Each participant in the prospective study had whole blood, serum and a nasopharyngeal or oropharyngeal swab collected by mobile phlebotomists. Over an approximately 2-month period, participants in the prospective study had the option of providing additional blood draws and questionnaires. Before DNA extraction, prospective study blood samples were shipped either frozen or at room temperature. Note on this clone: The clone's antigen remains unknown. Base-call qualities are not available, and no considerably larger clone is one nucleotide away.

TCRbeta CDR3 regions were amplified from genomic DNA using the immunoSEQ Assay, a bias-controlled multiplex PCR. Processing in the source paper ran as follows. The number of nucleated cells in each sample was estimated by amplification of reference gene primers within the assay. Sequence reads were collapsed and filtered to measure the absolute abundance of every unique TCRbeta CDR3 rearrangement. Productive Simpson clonality was computed per sample as the square root of Simpson's diversity index over productive rearrangements. TCRdb stores this immuneACCESS table with in-frame sequences only. Part of the clones is absent; in the studies checked, under half of the shortfall reflects unresolved V genes, and no reason is known for the rest. The V and J calls and clone size were taken over from that table, and D and trimming were inferred from the DNA. For this sample there are about 240,000 clones; roughly 89% appear just once. Of the sample, approximately 3.7% is held by the ten largest clones.

The CDR3 numbers 14 residues from cysteine through phenylalanine. Only the CDR3 DNA is retained, 42 bases long and in frame from the first base. CDR1 MNHEY and CDR2 SVGAGI were looked up in the germline V gene. The junction shows trimming of 4 bases on V and 5 bases on J, and the gene matches do not reach 1 base of it. The source is a woman in her 30s who had recovered from COVID-19. Sequenced material: PBMCs or T cells enriched from blood (not recorded which). The rearrangement combines TRBV6-5 with TRBJ2-7; TRBD2 lines up with 14 middle nucleotides. The CDR3 protein: CASSLGLAGDEQYF. The nucleotide sequence reads as follows: TGTGCCAGCAGTTTGGGACTAGCGGGAGACGAGCAGTACTTC.